The clone carrying this T cell receptor beta chain occurred many times. Molecular barcoded adaptors covering alpha/delta and beta/gamma chains were used on about 0.4 ug RNA. MiXCR, applied by TCRdb to the reads, yields one record per CDR3 protein. The data contain 35,000 to 55,000 distinct CDR3 sequences, over 9.5% of them seen just once; the ten biggest clones take up just over 14%. The sample belongs to a study of read filtering for tumor transcriptome and immune sequencing. As for the study in general: DNase treatment preceded whole-transcriptome library preparation.

Sequenced material: a population of CD138-negative cells sorted from bone marrow. The TCR was taken from a donor aged 40 or over with multiple myeloma.

CDR3 bases: TGCAGTGCTATTAGTAGTTTGGAGCTTGAAGCTTTCTTT. Its protein is CSAISSLELEAFF. The rearrangement uses TRBV20-1 and TRBJ1-1; no reliable D call. The CDR3 sequence is 13 residues long. V was shortened by 4 bases and J by 7 bases, with 16 bases between the two germline ends. CDR1 DFQATT and CDR2 SNEGSKA come from the germline V gene (reference sequence).